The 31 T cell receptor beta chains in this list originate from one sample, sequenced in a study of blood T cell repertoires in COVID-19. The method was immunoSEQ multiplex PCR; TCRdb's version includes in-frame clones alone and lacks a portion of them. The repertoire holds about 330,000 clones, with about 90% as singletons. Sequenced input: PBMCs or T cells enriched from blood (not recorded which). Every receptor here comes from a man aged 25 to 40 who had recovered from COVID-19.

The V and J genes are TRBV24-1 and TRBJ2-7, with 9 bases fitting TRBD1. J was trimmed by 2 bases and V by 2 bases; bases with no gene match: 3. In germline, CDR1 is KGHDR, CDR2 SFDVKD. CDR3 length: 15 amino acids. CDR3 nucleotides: TGTGCCACCAGTGATTGGGGGACAGGGACCTACGAGCAGTACTTC. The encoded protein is CATSDWGTGTYEQYF.

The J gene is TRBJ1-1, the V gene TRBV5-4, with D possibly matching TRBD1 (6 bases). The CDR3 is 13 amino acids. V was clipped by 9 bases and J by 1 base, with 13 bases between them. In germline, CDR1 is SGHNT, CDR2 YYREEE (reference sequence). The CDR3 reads CATQGTPNTEAFF. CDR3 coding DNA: TGTGCCACCCAGGGGACCCCGAACACTGAAGCTTTCTTT.

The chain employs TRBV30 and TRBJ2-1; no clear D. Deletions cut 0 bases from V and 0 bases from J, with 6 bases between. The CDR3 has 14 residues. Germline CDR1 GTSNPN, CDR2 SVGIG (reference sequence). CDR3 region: CAWSVLSSYNEQFF. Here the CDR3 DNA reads TGTGCCTGGAGTGTGTTGAGCTCCTACAATGAGCAGTTCTTC.

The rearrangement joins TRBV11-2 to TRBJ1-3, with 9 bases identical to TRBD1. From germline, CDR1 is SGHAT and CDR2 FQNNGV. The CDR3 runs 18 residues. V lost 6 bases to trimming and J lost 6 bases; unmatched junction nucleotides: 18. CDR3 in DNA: TGTGCCAGCAGGTCTCCGGGTACGGGACAGGGAATGGAAAACACCATATATTTT. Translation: CASRSPGTGQGMENTIYF.

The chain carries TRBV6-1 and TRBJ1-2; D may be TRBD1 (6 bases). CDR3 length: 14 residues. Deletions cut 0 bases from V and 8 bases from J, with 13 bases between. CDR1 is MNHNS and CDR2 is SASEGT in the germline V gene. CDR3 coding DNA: TGTGCCAGCAGTGAAGCCTACAGGGTCGGAGGCTACACCTTC. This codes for CASSEAYRVGGYTF.

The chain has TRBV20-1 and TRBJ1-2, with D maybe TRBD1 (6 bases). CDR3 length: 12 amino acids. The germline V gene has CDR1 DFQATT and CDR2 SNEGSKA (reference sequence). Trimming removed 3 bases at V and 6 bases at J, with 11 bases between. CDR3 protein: CSASPRGDGYTF. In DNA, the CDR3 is TGCAGTGCTAGTCCCAGGGGAGATGGCTACACCTTC.

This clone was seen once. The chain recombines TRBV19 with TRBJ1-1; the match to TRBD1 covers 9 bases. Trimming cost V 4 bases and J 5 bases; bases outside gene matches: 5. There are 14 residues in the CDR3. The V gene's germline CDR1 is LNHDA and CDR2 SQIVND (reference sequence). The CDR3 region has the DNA TGTGCCAGTAGTAACAGGGGGCGAATGACTGAAGCTTTCTTT. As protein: CASSNRGRMTEAFF.

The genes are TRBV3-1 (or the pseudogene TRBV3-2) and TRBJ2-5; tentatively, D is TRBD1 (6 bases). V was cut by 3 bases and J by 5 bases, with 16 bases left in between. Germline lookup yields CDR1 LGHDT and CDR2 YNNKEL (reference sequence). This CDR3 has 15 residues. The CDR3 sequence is CASSHRPTGYETQYF. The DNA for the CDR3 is TGTGCCAGCAGCCACCGACCTACAGGGTACGAGACCCAGTACTTC.

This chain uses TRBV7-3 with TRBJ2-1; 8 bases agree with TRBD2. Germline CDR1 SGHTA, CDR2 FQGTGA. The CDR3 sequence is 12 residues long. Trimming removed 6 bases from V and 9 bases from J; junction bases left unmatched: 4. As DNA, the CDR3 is TGTGCCAGCAGGATAGCGGGGAGTGAGCAGTTCTTC. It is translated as CASRIAGSEQFF. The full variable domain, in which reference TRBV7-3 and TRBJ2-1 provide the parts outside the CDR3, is GAGVSQTPSNKVTEKGKYVELRCDPISGHTALYWYRQSLGQGPEFLIYFQGTGAADDSGLPNDRFFAVRPEGSVSTLKIQRTERGDSAVYLCASRIAGSEQFFGPGTRLTVL.

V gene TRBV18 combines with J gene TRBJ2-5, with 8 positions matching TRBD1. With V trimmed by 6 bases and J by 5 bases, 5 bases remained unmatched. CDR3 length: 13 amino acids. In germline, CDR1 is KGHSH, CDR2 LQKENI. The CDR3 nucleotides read TGTGCCAGCTCGCAGGGGGCGTGGGAGACCCAGTACTTC. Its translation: CASSQGAWETQYF.

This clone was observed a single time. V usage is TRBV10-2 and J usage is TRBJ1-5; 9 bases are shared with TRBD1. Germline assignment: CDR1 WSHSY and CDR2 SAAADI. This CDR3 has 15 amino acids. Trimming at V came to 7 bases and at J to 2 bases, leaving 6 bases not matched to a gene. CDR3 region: CASTTGGEGNQPQHF. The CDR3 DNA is TGCGCCAGCACTACAGGGGGCGAAGGCAATCAGCCCCAGCATTTT.

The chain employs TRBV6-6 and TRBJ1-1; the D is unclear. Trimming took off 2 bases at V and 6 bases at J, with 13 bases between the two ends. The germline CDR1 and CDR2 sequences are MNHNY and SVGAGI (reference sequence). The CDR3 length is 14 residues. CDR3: CASSYGRHEAEAFF. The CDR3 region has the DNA TGTGCCAGCAGTTACGGTCGTCATGAGGCTGAAGCTTTCTTT.

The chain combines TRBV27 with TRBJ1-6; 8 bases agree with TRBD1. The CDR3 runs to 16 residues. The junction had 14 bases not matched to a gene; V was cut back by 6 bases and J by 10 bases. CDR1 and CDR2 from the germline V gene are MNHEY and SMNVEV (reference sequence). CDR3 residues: CASSFTQTGGRSPLHF. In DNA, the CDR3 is TGTGCCAGCAGCTTTACGCAAACAGGGGGTAGGTCACCCCTCCACTTT.

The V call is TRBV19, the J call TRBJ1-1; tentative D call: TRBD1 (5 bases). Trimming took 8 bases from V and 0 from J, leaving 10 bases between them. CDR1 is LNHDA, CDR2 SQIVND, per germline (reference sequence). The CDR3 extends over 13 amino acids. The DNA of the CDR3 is TGTGCCAGTTCGACAGCCATGAACACTGAAGCTTTCTTT. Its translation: CASSTAMNTEAFF.

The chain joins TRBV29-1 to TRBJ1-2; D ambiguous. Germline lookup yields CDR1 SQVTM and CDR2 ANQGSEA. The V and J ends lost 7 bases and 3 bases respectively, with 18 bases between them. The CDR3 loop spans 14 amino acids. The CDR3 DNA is TGCAGCGGCTGCCGGGAGTCAGGAGACTATGGCTACACCTTC. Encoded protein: CSGCRESGDYGYTF.

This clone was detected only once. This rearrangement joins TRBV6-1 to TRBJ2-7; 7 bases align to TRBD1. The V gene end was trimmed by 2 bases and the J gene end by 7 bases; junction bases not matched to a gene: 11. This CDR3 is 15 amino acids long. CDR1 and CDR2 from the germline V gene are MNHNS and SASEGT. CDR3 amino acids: CASSEPGQGGREQYF. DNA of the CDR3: TGTGCCAGCAGTGAACCGGGACAAGGGGGCCGGGAGCAGTACTTC.

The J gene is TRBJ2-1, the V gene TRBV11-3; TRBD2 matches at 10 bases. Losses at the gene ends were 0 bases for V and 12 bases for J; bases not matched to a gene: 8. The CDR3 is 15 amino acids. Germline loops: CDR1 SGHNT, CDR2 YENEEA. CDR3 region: CASSLEGSSGGPQFF. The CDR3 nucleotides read TGTGCCAGCAGCTTAGAAGGTAGTAGCGGGGGGCCGCAGTTCTTC.

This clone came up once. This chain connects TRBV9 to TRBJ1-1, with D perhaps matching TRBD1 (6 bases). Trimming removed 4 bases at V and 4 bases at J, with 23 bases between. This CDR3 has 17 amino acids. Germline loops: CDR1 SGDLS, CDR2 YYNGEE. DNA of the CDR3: TGTGCCAGCAGCTCCCCAAGGGGGGGGCTCGTTGGCACTGAAGCTTTCTTT. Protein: CASSSPRGGLVGTEAFF.

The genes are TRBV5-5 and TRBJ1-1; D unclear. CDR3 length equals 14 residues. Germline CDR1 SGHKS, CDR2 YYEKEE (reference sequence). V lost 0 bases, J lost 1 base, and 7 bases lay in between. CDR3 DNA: TGTGCCAGCAGCTTGGGTACACGGAACACTGAAGCTTTCTTT. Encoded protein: CASSLGTRNTEAFF.

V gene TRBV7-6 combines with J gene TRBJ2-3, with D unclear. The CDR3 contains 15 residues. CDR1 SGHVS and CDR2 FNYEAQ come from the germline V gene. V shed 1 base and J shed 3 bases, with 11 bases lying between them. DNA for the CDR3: TGTGCCAGCAGCTTAGTCCCAGGAAGGACAGATACGCAGTATTTT. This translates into CASSLVPGRTDTQYF. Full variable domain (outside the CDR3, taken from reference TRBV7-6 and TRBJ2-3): GAGVSQSPRYKVTKRGQDVALRCDPISGHVSLYWYRQALGQGPEFLTYFNYEAQQDKSGLPNDRFSAERPEGSISTLTIQRTEQRDSAMYRCASSLVPGRTDTQYFGPGTRLTVL.

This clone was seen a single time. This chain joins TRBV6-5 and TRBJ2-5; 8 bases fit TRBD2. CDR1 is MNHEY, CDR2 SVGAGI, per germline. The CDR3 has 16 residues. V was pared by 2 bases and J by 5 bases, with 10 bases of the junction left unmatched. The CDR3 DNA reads TGTGCCAGCAGTTACGGTCAATCGGGGGGGGCGGAGACCCAGTACTTC. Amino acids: CASSYGQSGGAETQYF.

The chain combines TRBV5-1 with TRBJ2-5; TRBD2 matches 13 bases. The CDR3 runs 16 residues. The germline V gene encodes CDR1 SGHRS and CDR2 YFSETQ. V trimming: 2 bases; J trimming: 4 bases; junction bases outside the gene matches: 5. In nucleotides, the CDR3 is TGCGCCAGCAGCTTTACTAGCGGGGGGGCAGGAGAGACCCAGTACTTC. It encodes CASSFTSGGAGETQYF.

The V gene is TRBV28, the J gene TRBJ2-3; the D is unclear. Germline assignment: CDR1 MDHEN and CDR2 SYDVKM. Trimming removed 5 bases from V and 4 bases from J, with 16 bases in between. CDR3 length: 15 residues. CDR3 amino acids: CASSPRGRSADTQYF. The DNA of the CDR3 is TGTGCCAGCAGTCCCCGTGGCAGGTCGGCAGATACGCAGTATTTT.

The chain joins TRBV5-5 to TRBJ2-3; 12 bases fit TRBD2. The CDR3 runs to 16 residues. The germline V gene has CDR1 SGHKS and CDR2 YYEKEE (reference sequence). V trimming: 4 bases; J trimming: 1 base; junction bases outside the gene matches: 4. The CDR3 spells CASSRTSGDRTDTQYF. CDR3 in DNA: TGTGCCAGCAGCCGGACTAGCGGGGACCGCACAGATACGCAGTATTTT. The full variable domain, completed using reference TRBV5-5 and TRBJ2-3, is DAGVTQSPTHLIKTRGQQVTLRCSPISGHKSVSWYQQVLGQGPQFIFQYYEKEERGRGNFPDRFSARQFPNYSSELNVNALLLGDSALYLCASSRTSGDRTDTQYFGPGTRLTVL.

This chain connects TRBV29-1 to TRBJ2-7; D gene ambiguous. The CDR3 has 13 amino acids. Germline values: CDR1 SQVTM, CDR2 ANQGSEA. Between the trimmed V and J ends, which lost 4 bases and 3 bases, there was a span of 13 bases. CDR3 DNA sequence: TGCAGCGTTGGGATAGACTCTTTCTACGAGCAGTACTTC. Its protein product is CSVGIDSFYEQYF.

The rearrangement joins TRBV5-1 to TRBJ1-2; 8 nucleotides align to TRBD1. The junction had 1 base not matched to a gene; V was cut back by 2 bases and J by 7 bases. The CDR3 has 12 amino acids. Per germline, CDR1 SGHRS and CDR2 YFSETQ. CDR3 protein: CASSFTGGGYTF. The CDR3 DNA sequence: TGCGCCAGCAGCTTCACAGGGGGTGGCTACACCTTC.

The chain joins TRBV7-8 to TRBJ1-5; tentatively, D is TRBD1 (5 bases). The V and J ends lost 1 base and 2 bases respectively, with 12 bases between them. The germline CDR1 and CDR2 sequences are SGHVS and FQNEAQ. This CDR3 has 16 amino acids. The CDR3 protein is CASSLGGGWGNQPQHF. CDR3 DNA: TGTGCCAGCAGCTTAGGGGGGGGTTGGGGCAATCAGCCCCAGCATTTT.

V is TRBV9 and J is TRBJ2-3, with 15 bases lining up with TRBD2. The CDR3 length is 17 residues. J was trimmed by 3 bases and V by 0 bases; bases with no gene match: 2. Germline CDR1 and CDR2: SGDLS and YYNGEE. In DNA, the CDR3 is TGTGCCAGCAGCGTAGGGACTAGCGGGGGGGCGACAGATACGCAGTATTTT. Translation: CASSVGTSGGATDTQYF.

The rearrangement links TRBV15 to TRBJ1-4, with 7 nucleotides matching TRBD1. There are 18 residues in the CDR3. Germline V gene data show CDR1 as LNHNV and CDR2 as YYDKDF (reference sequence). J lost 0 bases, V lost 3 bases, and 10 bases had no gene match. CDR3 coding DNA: TGTGCCACCAGCAGCAGCCGGGACAGCACCTCAACTAATGAAAAACTGTTTTTT. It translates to CATSSSRDSTSTNEKLFF.

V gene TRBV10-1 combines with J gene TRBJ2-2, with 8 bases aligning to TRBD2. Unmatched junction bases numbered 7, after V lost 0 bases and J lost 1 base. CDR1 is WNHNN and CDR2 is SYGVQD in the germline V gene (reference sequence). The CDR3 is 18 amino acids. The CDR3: CASSESDGRGVNTGELFF. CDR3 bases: TGCGCCAGCAGTGAGTCCGACGGGCGGGGGGTGAACACCGGGGAGCTGTTTTTT.

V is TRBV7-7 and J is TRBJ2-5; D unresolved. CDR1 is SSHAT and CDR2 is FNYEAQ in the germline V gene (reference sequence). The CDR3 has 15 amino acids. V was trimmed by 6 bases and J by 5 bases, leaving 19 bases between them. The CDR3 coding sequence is TGTGCCAGCAGTGAATCGTGGTCAGATCTGGAGACCCAGTACTTC. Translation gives CASSESWSDLETQYF.